The entry below gives a single TCR beta chain sequence along with its context. The antigen is undetermined. The CDR3 contains 15 residues. V was trimmed by 5 bases and J by 3 bases, leaving 14 bases between them. CDR1 MNHEY and CDR2 SVGAGI come from the germline V gene. The data are from a study of shared clonotypes between healthy human individuals. Deep was the level used in running the assay. Some clones are missing from TCRdb's copy, which holds only in-frame ones; the method was immunoSEQ multiplex PCR. The repertoire holds some 1,400,000 clones, 96% seen once, with over 1% in the top ten. Overall study findings and caveats: Rarefaction indicated that sorted-subset sequencing remained incomplete although depth was large. A generally larger estimated richness was seen in naive subsets than in memory subsets.

The receptor was derived from a young man in good health. Sequenced: naive CD4+ T cells sorted from blood. Subset in this sample: CD45RA+ positively selected. The gene calls are TRBV6-5 and TRBJ2-1; a possible D gene is TRBD2 (5 bases). CDR3 coding DNA: TGTGCCAGCAGTCCTCGGCCCAGCGGCTACAATGAGCAGTTCTTC. Translation gives CASSPRPSGYNEQFF.